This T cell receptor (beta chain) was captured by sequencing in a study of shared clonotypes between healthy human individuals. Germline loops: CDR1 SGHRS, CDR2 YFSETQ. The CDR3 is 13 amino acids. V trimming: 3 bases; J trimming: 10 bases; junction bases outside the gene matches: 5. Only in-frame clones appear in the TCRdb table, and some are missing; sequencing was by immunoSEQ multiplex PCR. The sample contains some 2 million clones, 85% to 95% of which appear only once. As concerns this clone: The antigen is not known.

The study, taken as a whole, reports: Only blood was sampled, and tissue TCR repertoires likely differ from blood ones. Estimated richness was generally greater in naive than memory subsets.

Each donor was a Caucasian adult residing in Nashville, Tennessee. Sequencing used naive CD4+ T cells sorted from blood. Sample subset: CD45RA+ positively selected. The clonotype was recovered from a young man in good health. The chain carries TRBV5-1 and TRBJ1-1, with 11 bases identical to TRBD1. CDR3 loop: CASSSSGQGGAFF. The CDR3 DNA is TGCGCCAGCAGCTCCTCGGGACAGGGGGGAGCTTTCTTT.